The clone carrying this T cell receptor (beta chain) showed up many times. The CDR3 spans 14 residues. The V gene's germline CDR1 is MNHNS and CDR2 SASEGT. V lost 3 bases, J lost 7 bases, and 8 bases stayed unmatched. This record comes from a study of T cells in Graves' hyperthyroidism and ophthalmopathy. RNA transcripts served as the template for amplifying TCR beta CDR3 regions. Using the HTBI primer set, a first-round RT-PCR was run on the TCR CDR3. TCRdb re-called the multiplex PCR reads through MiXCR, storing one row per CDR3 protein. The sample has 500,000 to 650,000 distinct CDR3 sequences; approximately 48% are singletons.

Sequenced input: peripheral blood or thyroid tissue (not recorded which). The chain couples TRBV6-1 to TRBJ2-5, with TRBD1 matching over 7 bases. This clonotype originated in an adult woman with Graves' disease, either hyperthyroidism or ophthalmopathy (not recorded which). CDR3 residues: CASSETGTRWTQYF. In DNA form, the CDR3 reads TGTGCCAGCAGTGAGACAGGGACCCGGTGGACCCAGTACTTC.